These T cell receptor beta chains were read from a single sample in a study of blood T cell repertoires in COVID-19. The table came from immunoSEQ multiplex PCR; TCRdb's copy has only in-frame clones and leaves some out. Among about 69,000 clones listed, approximately 89% were seen once. The sequencing input was peripheral blood. The receptors shown here come from a woman aged 60-70 years with active COVID-19. Each CDR3 is given without its conserved first and last residue.

J gene,CDR3 length,V gene,CDR3 protein
TRBJ2-1,14,TRBV7-9,ASSSGLASSYNEQF
TRBJ2-7,14,TRBV19,ASAGPGGVAAYEQY
TRBJ2-7,12,TRBV6-2/TRBV6-3,ASSLPTGSYEQY
TRBJ2-7,13,TRBV19,ASSKVTGLTYEQY
TRBJ2-1,12,TRBV11-3,ASSLRGPYNEQF
TRBJ1-6,13,TRBV4-1,ASSQDRRWNSPLH
TRBJ1-2,12,TRBV3-1/TRBV3-2,ASSTSRRAGGYT
TRBJ2-6,14,TRBV2,ASSEAEGAGANVLT
TRBJ2-1,14,TRBV7-9,ASSGDRGPSYNEQF
TRBJ1-1,10,TRBV3-1/TRBV3-2,ASTGANTEAF
TRBJ2-5,12,TRBV3-1/TRBV3-2,ASSQVGGRETQY
TRBJ2-1,10,TRBV19,ASSIPSVEQF
TRBJ2-7,9,TRBV7-9,ASSPAVEQY
TRBJ2-2,15,TRBV6-2/TRBV6-3,ASSYGAGGANTGELF
TRBJ2-1,12,TRBV7-8,ASSLTHRRNEQF
TRBJ1-3,13,TRBV3-1/TRBV3-2,ASSQGAGAGNTIY
TRBJ1-2,12,TRBV14,ASSQVGGGYGYT
TRBJ2-1,12,TRBV24-1,ATSSPLVRNEQF
TRBJ2-2,10,TRBV5-5,ASSLGAGELF
TRBJ2-7,12,TRBV7-6,ASSFNGRSYEQY
TRBJ1-5,13,TRBV30,AWSRDRVKGQPQH
TRBJ1-2,13,TRBV10-3,AISESGRRSYGYT
TRBJ2-3,11,TRBV29-1,SWTVTSTDTQY
TRBJ1-2,10,TRBV6-5,ASGQGGGGYT
TRBJ2-1,11,TRBV9,ASSSDSVNEQF
TRBJ1-6,13,TRBV13,ASSLDRRSSPALH
TRBJ2-7,11,TRBV6-5,ASSGTGNSEQY
TRBJ2-7,11,TRBV6-5,ASSQTGTGEQY
TRBJ2-3,12,TRBV28,ASSLGLATDTQY
TRBJ2-7,13,TRBV6-6,ASSKLAGEGYEQY
TRBJ2-2,13,TRBV7-9,ASSFAGERGGELF
TRBJ2-3,17,TRBV5-6,ASVGLAGGPPTSTDTQY
TRBJ1-1,12,TRBV2,ASRGDSKNTEAF
TRBJ2-1,13,TRBV5-1,ASSLSRAGFNEQF
TRBJ2-1,14,TRBV6-5,ASSYSTSGDYNEQF
TRBJ2-2,14,TRBV6-6,ASSYGSGTNTGELF
TRBJ2-1,11,TRBV19,ASSIRIGLEQF
TRBJ2-5,11,TRBV27,ASTTSAQETQY
TRBJ2-5,16,TRBV15,ATSRDLGGTGYQETQY
TRBJ1-2,14,TRBV30,AWSVTGTGGDYGYT
TRBJ2-3,12,TRBV6-2/TRBV6-3,ASSPPYSTDTQY
TRBJ1-2,11,TRBV30,AWSNSGNYGYT
TRBJ2-5,13,TRBV5-1,ASRGGRGSQETQY